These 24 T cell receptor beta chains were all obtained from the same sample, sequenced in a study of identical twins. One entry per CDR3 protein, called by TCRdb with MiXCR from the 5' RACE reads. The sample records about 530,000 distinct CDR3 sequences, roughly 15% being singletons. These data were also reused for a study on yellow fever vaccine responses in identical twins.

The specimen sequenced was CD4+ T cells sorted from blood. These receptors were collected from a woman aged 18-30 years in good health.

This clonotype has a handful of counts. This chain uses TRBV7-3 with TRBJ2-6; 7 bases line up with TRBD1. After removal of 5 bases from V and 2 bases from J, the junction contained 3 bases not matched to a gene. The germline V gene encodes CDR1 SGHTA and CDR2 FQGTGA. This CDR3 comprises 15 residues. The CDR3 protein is CASSPGTAGANVLTF. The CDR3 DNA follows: TGTGCCAGCAGCCCCGGGACAGCTGGGGCCAACGTCCTGACTTTC.

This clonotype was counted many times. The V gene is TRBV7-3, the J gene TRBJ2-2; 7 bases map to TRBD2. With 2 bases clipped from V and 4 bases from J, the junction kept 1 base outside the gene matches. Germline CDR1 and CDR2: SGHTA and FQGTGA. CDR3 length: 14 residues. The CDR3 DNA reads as TGTGCCAGCAGCTTACTAGCGGTCACCGGGGAGCTGTTTTTT. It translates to CASSLLAVTGELFF.

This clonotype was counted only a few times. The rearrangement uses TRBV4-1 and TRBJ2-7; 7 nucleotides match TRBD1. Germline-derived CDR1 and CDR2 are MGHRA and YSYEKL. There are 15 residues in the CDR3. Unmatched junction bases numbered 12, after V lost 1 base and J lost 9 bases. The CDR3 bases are TGCGCCAGCAGCCAAGCGGGACAGATTCTTTATGGGCAGTACTTC. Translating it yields CASSQAGQILYGQYF.

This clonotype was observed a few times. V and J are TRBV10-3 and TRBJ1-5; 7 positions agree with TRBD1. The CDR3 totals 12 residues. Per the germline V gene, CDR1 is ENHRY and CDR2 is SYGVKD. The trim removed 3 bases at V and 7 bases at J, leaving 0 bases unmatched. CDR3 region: CAISDRGQPQHF. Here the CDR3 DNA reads TGTGCCATCAGTGACAGGGGGCAGCCCCAGCATTTT.

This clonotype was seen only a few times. Here the CDR3 reads CASSKWTGADYGYTF. DNA of the CDR3: TGTGCCAGCAGCAAATGGACAGGGGCGGACTATGGCTACACCTTC. This rearrangement joins TRBV7-9 to TRBJ1-2, with TRBD1 matching 9 bases. The CDR3 totals 15 residues. Unmatched junction bases numbered 7, after V lost 5 bases and J lost 3 bases. CDR1 and CDR2 from the germline V gene are SEHNR and FQNEAQ (reference sequence). Full variable domain (remainder filled in from reference TRBV7-9 and TRBJ1-2): DTGVSQNPRHKITKRGQNVTFRCDPISEHNRLYWYRQTLGQGPEFLTYFQNEAQLEKSRLLSDRFSAERPKGSFSTLEIQRTEQGDSAMYLCASSKWTGADYGYTFGSGTRLTVV.

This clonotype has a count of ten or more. The CDR3 spells CASSRQVKDEQFF. Written as DNA, the CDR3 is TGTGCCAGCAGCCGACAGGTTAAGGATGAGCAGTTCTTC. The chain uses TRBV6-2 or TRBV6-3 and TRBJ2-1; the D gene is possibly TRBD1 (6 bases). The germline V gene has CDR1 MNHEY and CDR2 SVGEGT. The ends were cut back, 6 bases at V and 8 bases at J, with 14 bases in the middle. The CDR3 covers 13 residues.

The DNA for the CDR3 is TGCAGCGCCCAAAGTCACGGTGAGACCCAGTACTTC. Translated: CSAQSHGETQYF. The chain links TRBV29-1 to TRBJ2-5; D is unclear. Per the germline V gene, CDR1 is SQVTM and CDR2 is ANQGSEA. Between the trimmed V and J ends, which lost 7 bases and 5 bases, there was a span of 14 bases. This CDR3 spans 12 amino acids.

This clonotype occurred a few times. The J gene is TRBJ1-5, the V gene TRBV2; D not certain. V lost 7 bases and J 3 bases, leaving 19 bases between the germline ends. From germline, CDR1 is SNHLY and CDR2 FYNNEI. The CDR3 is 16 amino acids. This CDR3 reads CASTVTREGVNQPQHF. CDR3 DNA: TGTGCCAGCACAGTTACCCGCGAGGGTGTCAATCAGCCCCAGCATTTT.

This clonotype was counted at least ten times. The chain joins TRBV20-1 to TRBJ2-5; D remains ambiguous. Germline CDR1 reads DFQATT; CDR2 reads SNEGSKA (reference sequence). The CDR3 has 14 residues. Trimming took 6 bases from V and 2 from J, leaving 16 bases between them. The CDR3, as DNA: TGCAGTGCCCAAGCACGGATTATTCAAGAGACCCAGTACTTC. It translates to CSAQARIIQETQYF.

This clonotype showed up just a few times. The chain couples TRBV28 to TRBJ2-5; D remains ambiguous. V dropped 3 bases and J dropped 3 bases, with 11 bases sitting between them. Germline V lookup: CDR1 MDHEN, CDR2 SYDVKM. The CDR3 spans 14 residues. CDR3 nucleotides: TGTGCCAGCAGTTTCGTGCGTCGGGAAGAGACCCAGTACTTC. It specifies CASSFVRREETQYF. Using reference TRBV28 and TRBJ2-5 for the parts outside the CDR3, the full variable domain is DVKVTQSSRYLVKRTGEKVFLECVQDMDHENMFWYRQDPGLGLRLIYFSYDVKMKEKGDIPEGYSVSREKKERFSLILESASTNQTSMYLCASSFVRREETQYFGPGTRLLVL.

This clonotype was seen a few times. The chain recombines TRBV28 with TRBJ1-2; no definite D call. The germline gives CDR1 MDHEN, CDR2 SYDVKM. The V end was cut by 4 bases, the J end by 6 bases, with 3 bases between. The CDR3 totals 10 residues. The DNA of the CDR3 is TGTGCCAGCAGTTACAATGGCTACACCTTC. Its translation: CASSYNGYTF.

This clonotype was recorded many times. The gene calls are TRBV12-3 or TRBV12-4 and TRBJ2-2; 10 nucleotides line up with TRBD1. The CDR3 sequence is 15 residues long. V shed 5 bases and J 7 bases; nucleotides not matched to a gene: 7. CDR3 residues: CASSPGTGEGGELFF. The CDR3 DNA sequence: TGTGCCAGCAGTCCCGGGACAGGGGAGGGCGGGGAGCTGTTTTTT.

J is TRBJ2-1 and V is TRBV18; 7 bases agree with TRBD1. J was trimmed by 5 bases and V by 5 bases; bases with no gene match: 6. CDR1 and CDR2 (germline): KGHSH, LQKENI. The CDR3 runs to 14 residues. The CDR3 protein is CASSTTGTNNEQFF. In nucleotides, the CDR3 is TGTGCCAGCTCAACGACAGGGACAAACAATGAGCAGTTCTTC.

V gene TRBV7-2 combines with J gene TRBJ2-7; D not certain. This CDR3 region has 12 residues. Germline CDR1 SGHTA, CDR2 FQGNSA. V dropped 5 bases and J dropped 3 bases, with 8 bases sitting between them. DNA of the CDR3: TGTGCCAGCAGCCCCGCCATCTACGAGCAGTACTTC. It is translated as CASSPAIYEQYF.

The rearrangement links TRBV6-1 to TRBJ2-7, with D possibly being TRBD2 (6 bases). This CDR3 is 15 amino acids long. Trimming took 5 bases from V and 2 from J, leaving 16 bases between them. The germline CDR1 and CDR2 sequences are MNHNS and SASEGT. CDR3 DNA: TGTGCCAGCAGTCCCGGGGTACTAGCCCCCTACGAGCAGTACTTC. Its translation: CASSPGVLAPYEQYF.

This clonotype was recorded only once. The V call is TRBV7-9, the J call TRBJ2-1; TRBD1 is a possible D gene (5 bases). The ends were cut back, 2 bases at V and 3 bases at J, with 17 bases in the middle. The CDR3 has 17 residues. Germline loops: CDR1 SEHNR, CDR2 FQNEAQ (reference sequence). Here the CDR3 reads CASSLTPHAGFYNEQFF. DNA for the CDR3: TGTGCCAGCAGCTTAACCCCCCACGCAGGGTTCTACAATGAGCAGTTCTTC.

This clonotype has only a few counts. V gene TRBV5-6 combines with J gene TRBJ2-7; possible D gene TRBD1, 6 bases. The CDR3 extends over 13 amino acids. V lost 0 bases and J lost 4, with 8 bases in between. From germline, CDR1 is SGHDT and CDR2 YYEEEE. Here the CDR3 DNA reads TGTGCCAGCAGCTTGGGGGGGCTGTACGAGCAGTACGTC. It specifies CASSLGGLYEQYV.

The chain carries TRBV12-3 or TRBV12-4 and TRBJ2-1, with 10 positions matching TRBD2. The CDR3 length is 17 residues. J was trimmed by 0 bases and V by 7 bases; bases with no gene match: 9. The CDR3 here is CASIRSSGSLSYNEQFF. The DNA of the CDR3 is TGTGCCAGCATTCGATCTAGCGGGAGCCTCTCCTACAATGAGCAGTTCTTC.

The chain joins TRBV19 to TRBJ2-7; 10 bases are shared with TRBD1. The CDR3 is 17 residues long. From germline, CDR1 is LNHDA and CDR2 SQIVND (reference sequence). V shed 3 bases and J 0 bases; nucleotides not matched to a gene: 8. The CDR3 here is CASSIYGQGVASYEQYF. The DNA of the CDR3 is TGTGCCAGTAGTATCTACGGACAGGGGGTCGCCTCCTACGAGCAGTACTTC. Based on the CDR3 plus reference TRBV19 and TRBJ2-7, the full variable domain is DGGITQSPKYLFRKEGQNVTLSCEQNLNHDAMYWYRQDPGQGLRLIYYSQIVNDFQKGDIAEGYSVSREKKESFPLTVTSAQKNPTAFYLCASSIYGQGVASYEQYFGPGTRLTVT.

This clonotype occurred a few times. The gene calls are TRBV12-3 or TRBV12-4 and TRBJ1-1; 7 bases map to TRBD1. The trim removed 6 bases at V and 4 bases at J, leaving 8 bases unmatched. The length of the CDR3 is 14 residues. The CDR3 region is CASSLQGMGTEAFF. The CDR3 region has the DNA TGTGCCAGCAGCCTACAGGGGATGGGCACTGAAGCTTTCTTT.

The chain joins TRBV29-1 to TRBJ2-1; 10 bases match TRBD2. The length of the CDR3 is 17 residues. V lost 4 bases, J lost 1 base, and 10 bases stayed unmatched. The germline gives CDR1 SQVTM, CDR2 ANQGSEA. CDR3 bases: TGCAGCGTTGCAGAATCTCTAGCGGGGGATTCCTACAATGAGCAGTTCTTC. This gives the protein CSVAESLAGDSYNEQFF.

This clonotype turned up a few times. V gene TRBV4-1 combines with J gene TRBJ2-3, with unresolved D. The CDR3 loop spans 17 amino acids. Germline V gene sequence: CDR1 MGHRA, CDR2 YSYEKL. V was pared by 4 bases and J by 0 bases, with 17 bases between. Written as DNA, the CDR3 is TGCGCCAGCAGCCGCCTCGCCGGACCACTCAGCACAGATACGCAGTATTTT. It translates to CASSRLAGPLSTDTQYF.

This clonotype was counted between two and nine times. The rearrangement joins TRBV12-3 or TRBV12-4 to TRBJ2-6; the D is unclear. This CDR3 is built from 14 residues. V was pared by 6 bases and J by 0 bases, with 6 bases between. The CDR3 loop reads CASRRGSGANVLTF. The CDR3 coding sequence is TGTGCCAGCAGGAGAGGCTCTGGGGCCAACGTCCTGACTTTC.

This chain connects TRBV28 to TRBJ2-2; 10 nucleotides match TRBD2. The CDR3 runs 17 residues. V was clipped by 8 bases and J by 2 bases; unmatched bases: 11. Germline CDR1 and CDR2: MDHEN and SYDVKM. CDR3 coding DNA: TGTGCCAGCGGACCACGGACTAGCGGAAAAAACACCGGGGAGCTGTTTTTT. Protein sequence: CASGPRTSGKNTGELFF. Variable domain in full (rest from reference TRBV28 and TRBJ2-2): DVKVTQSSRYLVKRTGEKVFLECVQDMDHENMFWYRQDPGLGLRLIYFSYDVKMKEKGDIPEGYSVSREKKERFSLILESASTNQTSMYLCASGPRTSGKNTGELFFGEGSRLTVL.